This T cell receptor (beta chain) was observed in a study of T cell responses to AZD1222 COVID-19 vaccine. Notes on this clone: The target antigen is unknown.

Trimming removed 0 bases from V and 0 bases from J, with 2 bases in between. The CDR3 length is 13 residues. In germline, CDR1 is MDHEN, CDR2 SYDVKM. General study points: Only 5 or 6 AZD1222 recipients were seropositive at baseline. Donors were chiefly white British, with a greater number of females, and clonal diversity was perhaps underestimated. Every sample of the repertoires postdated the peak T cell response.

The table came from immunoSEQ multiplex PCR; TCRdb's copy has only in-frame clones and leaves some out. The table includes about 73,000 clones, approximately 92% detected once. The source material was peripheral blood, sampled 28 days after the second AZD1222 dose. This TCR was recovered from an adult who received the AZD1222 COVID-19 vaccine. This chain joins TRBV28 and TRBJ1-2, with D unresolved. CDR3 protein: CASSLWANYGYTF. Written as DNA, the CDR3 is TGTGCCAGCAGTTTATGGGCTAACTATGGCTACACCTTC.